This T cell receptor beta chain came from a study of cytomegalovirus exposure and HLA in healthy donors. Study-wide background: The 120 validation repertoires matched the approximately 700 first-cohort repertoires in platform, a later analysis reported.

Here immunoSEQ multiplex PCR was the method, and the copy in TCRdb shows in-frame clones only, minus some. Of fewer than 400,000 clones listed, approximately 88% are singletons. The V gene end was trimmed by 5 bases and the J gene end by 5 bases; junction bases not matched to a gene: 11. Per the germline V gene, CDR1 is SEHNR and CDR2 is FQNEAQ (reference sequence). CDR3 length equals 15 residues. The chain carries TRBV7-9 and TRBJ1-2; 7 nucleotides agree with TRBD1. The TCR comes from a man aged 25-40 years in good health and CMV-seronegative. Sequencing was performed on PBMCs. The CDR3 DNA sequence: TGTGCCAGCAGCCAGTTATACAGGGGCTGGTATGGCTACACCTTC. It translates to CASSQLYRGWYGYTF.